Sequencing of this TCR beta chain was carried out in a study of shared clonotypes between healthy human individuals. Study results and caveats: Naive subsets generally exceeded memory subsets in estimated richness.

For this clone: Its antigen is unknown.

The CDR3 is made up of 14 amino acids. V lost 0 bases, J lost 0 bases, and 6 bases lay in between. Germline lookup yields CDR1 GTSNPN and CDR2 SVGIG (reference sequence). TCRdb keeps only in-frame clones here, not all; method: immunoSEQ multiplex PCR. Here the sample spans some 980,000 clones, about three quarters being singletons. V is TRBV30 and J is TRBJ1-5; D unresolved. The sample was memory CD4+ T cells sorted from blood. The subset: CD45RA-negative fraction. This clonotype was sampled from a man between 18 and 29 years old in good health. The CDR3 loop is CAWSVGLSNQPQHF. In DNA, the CDR3 is TGTGCCTGGAGTGTAGGCCTTAGCAATCAGCCCCAGCATTTT.